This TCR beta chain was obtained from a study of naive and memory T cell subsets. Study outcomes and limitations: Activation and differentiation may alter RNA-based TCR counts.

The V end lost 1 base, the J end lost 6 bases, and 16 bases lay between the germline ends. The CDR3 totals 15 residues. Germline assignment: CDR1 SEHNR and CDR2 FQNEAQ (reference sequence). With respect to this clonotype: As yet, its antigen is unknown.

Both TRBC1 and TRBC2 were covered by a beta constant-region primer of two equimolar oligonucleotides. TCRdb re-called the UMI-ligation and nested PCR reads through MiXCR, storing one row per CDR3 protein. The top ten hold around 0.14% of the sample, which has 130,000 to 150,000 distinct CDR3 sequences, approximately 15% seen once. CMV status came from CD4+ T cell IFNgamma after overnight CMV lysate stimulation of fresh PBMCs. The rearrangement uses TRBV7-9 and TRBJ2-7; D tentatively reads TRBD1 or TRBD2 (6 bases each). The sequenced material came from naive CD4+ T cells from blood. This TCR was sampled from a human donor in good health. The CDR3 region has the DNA TGTGCCAGCAGCTTAGAGGGACTCAGGGGAGGCGAGCAGTACTTC. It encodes CASSLEGLRGGEQYF.